A selection of T cell receptor beta chains follows, all from one sample in a study of a mutant IDH1 vaccine in newly diagnosed glioma. Libraries were prepared by immunoSEQ multiplex PCR; TCRdb keeps only in-frame clonotypes and omits some of them. The profile shows roughly 32,000 clones, about 80% of them singletons. The material sequenced was peripheral blood mononuclear cells (PBMCs), taken from a glioma patient treated with radiotherapy, temozolomide or both. Receptor source: a man aged 45-65 years with glioma. Some clones in this sample may be carry-over from other donors' samples. Both conserved end residues are part of each CDR3. D genes are given only for firm matches. A row's size may be missing; if present it is once, few, many or a size class.

CDR3aa: CASSPDRRGTGELFF; CDR3nt: TGTGCCAGCAGCCCAGACCGACGCGGCACCGGGGAGCTGTTTTTT; v_gene: TRBV6-5; d_gene: -; abundance: -; j_gene: TRBJ2-2
CDR3aa: CASSFHPGELFF; CDR3nt: TGTGCCAGCAGCTTTCATCCCGGGGAGCTGTTTTTT; v_gene: TRBV7-2; d_gene: -; abundance: -; j_gene: TRBJ2-2
CDR3aa: CASSNPGSTEAFF; CDR3nt: TGTGCCAGTAGTAACCCCGGCAGTACTGAAGCTTTCTTT; v_gene: TRBV19; d_gene: -; abundance: -; j_gene: TRBJ1-1
CDR3aa: CASLEQGHSYGYTF; CDR3nt: TGTGCCAGCTTAGAGCAGGGCCACTCCTATGGCTACACCTTC; v_gene: TRBV18; d_gene: -; abundance: -; j_gene: TRBJ1-2
CDR3aa: CASSPIQGEGYNEQFF; CDR3nt: TGTGCCAGCTCACCGATCCAGGGGGAAGGTTACAATGAGCAGTTCTTC; v_gene: TRBV18; d_gene: TRBD1; abundance: -; j_gene: TRBJ2-1
CDR3aa: CASSLPGPREQFF; CDR3nt: TGTGCCAGCAGCTTACCAGGTCCCCGGGAGCAGTTCTTC; v_gene: TRBV7-9; d_gene: -; abundance: -; j_gene: TRBJ2-1
CDR3aa: CATSSGGLTTNEKLFF; CDR3nt: TGTGCCACCAGCAGCGGGGGGTTAACAACTAATGAAAAACTGTTTTTT; v_gene: TRBV15; d_gene: -; abundance: -; j_gene: TRBJ1-4
CDR3aa: CASSFRITEAFF; CDR3nt: TGTGCCAGCAGCTTTCGGATCACTGAAGCTTTCTTT; v_gene: TRBV7-8; d_gene: -; abundance: -; j_gene: TRBJ1-1
CDR3aa: CASSSGQGRDEQYF; CDR3nt: TGTGCCAGCAGTTCGGGACAGGGCCGGGACGAGCAGTACTTC; v_gene: TRBV27; d_gene: TRBD1; abundance: -; j_gene: TRBJ2-7
CDR3aa: CASSSSYGGEEAFF; CDR3nt: TGCGCCAGCAGCTCTTCTTATGGGGGGGAGGAAGCTTTCTTT; v_gene: TRBV5-1; d_gene: -; abundance: -; j_gene: TRBJ1-1
CDR3aa: CASSPGIGEKLFF; CDR3nt: TGTGCCAGCTCACCAGGGATTGGGGAAAAACTGTTTTTT; v_gene: TRBV18; d_gene: -; abundance: -; j_gene: TRBJ1-4
CDR3aa: CASSRGTWNQPQHF; CDR3nt: TGTGCCAGCAGCCGTGGGACATGGAATCAGCCCCAGCATTTT; v_gene: TRBV5-6; d_gene: -; abundance: -; j_gene: TRBJ1-5
CDR3aa: CASSPPTGLGEAFF; CDR3nt: TGTGCCAGCTCACCACCGACGGGGCTGGGGGAAGCTTTCTTT; v_gene: TRBV18; d_gene: -; abundance: -; j_gene: TRBJ1-1
CDR3aa: CASSQGGREPTDTQYF; CDR3nt: TGTGCCAGCAGCCAAGGAGGGCGGGAGCCCACAGATACGCAGTATTTT; v_gene: TRBV4-2; d_gene: TRBD2; abundance: -; j_gene: TRBJ2-3
CDR3aa: CASKGGHLYYGYTF; CDR3nt: TGTGCCAGTAAGGGGGGACACCTATACTATGGCTACACCTTC; v_gene: TRBV19; d_gene: -; abundance: -; j_gene: TRBJ1-2
CDR3aa: CASSYGGGQNYGYTF; CDR3nt: TGTGCCAGCAGTTACGGCGGAGGGCAGAACTATGGCTACACCTTC; v_gene: TRBV6-5; d_gene: -; abundance: -; j_gene: TRBJ1-2
CDR3aa: CASSDTSGQGFGKLFF; CDR3nt: TGTGCCAGCAGTGACACCTCGGGACAGGGTTTCGGAAAACTGTTTTTT; v_gene: TRBV6-4; d_gene: TRBD1; abundance: -; j_gene: TRBJ1-4
CDR3aa: CATSKPGQGNEQFF; CDR3nt: TGTGCCACCAGCAAGCCGGGACAGGGGAATGAGCAGTTCTTC; v_gene: TRBV15; d_gene: TRBD1; abundance: -; j_gene: TRBJ2-1
CDR3aa: CASSLNFGTEAFF; CDR3nt: TGCGCCAGCAGCTTGAACTTTGGGACTGAAGCTTTCTTT; v_gene: TRBV5-1; d_gene: -; abundance: few; j_gene: TRBJ1-1
CDR3aa: CASSLAANYGYTF; CDR3nt: TGCGCCAGCAGCTTGGCTGCTAACTATGGCTACACCTTC; v_gene: TRBV5-1; d_gene: -; abundance: once; j_gene: TRBJ1-2
CDR3aa: CASSKERCRVGGYTF; CDR3nt: TGTGCCAGCAGCAAAGAAAGGTGCAGGGTGGGAGGCTACACCTTC; v_gene: TRBV21-1; d_gene: -; abundance: -; j_gene: TRBJ1-2
CDR3aa: CASSGSYEQYF; CDR3nt: TGTGCCAGCAGTGGATCCTACGAGCAGTACTTC; v_gene: TRBV27; d_gene: -; abundance: -; j_gene: TRBJ2-7
CDR3aa: CASTWAGGTDTQYF; CDR3nt: TGTGCCAGCACTTGGGCTGGGGGCACAGATACGCAGTATTTT; v_gene: TRBV7-9; d_gene: -; abundance: -; j_gene: TRBJ2-3
CDR3aa: CASSEFKSNEKLFF; CDR3nt: TGTGCCAGCAGTGAGTTTAAGAGTAATGAAAAACTGTTTTTT; v_gene: TRBV6-1; d_gene: -; abundance: -; j_gene: TRBJ1-4
CDR3aa: CASSQGLAGDVQTQYF; CDR3nt: TGTGCCAGCAGCCAAGGACTAGCGGGAGATGTGCAGACCCAGTACTTC; v_gene: TRBV4-2; d_gene: TRBD2; abundance: -; j_gene: TRBJ2-5
CDR3aa: CAWRPSGGYGYTF; CDR3nt: TGTGCCTGGAGACCCTCAGGGGGCTATGGCTACACCTTC; v_gene: TRBV30; d_gene: TRBD1; abundance: -; j_gene: TRBJ1-2
CDR3aa: CASRTVTGELFF; CDR3nt: TGTGCCAGCAGAACGGTTACCGGGGAGCTGTTTTTT; v_gene: TRBV11-2; d_gene: -; abundance: -; j_gene: TRBJ2-2
CDR3aa: CASRFDVNTEAFF; CDR3nt: TGTGCCAGCAGATTTGACGTTAACACTGAAGCTTTCTTT; v_gene: TRBV7-9; d_gene: -; abundance: few; j_gene: TRBJ1-1
CDR3aa: CASSLDGTSYNEQFF; CDR3nt: TGTGCCAGCAGCTTAGATGGGACTAGTTACAATGAGCAGTTCTTC; v_gene: TRBV7-2; d_gene: TRBD2; abundance: -; j_gene: TRBJ2-1
CDR3aa: CASSPSGAIHEQYF; CDR3nt: TGTGCCAGCAGTCCATCCGGGGCGATCCACGAGCAGTACTTC; v_gene: TRBV27; d_gene: -; abundance: -; j_gene: TRBJ2-7
CDR3aa: CASRDPTTNTEAFF; CDR3nt: TGTGCCAGCAGGGATCCGACGACGAACACTGAAGCTTTCTTT; v_gene: TRBV25-1; d_gene: -; abundance: -; j_gene: TRBJ1-1
CDR3aa: CSVYRSGQSLEQFF; CDR3nt: TGCAGCGTTTATCGTAGTGGGCAGAGTCTTGAGCAGTTCTTC; v_gene: TRBV29-1; d_gene: -; abundance: -; j_gene: TRBJ2-1
CDR3aa: CASSQDSSGRAEQYF; CDR3nt: TGTGCCAGCAGCCAAGATTCCAGCGGGAGAGCCGAGCAGTACTTC; v_gene: TRBV4-2; d_gene: TRBD2; abundance: -; j_gene: TRBJ2-7
CDR3aa: CASSPSSGIYNEQFF; CDR3nt: TGTGCCAGCTCACCTTCAAGCGGGATCTACAATGAGCAGTTCTTC; v_gene: TRBV18; d_gene: TRBD2; abundance: -; j_gene: TRBJ2-1
CDR3aa: CASSPGQETDTQYF; CDR3nt: TGTGCCAGCAGCCCCGGACAGGAAACAGATACGCAGTATTTT; v_gene: TRBV7-3; d_gene: TRBD1; abundance: -; j_gene: TRBJ2-3
CDR3aa: CASRGQDYGYTF; CDR3nt: TGTGCCAGCAGGGGACAGGACTATGGCTACACCTTC; v_gene: TRBV2; d_gene: TRBD1; abundance: -; j_gene: TRBJ1-2
CDR3aa: CASSAGLAGAGETQYF; CDR3nt: TGCGCCAGCAGCGCAGGACTAGCGGGAGCAGGAGAGACCCAGTACTTC; v_gene: TRBV5-1; d_gene: TRBD2; abundance: -; j_gene: TRBJ2-5
CDR3aa: CASSLDLETANEQFF; CDR3nt: TGTGCCAGCAGCTTAGATTTAGAGACAGCGAATGAGCAGTTCTTC; v_gene: TRBV11-2; d_gene: -; abundance: -; j_gene: TRBJ2-1
CDR3aa: CASSLGVGDRGLNEQFF; CDR3nt: TGTGCCAGCAGCTTAGGGGTCGGGGACAGGGGTCTAAATGAGCAGTTCTTC; v_gene: TRBV7-2; d_gene: TRBD1; abundance: -; j_gene: TRBJ2-1
CDR3aa: CASRGQPTTYEQYF; CDR3nt: TGCGCCAGCAGGGGACAGCCTACGACCTACGAGCAGTACTTC; v_gene: TRBV5-1; d_gene: TRBD1; abundance: -; j_gene: TRBJ2-7